These T cell receptor beta chains were read from a single sample in a study of cytomegalovirus exposure and HLA in healthy donors. Repertoires were generated with immunoSEQ multiplex PCR, while TCRdb's copy carries only in-frame clones and drops some. The sample lists 50,000 to 65,000 clones, 89% seen once, with roughly 15% in the top ten. Material for sequencing was PBMCs. Receptors originate from a woman between 18 and 30 years old in good health and CMV-seronegative. Each CDR3 is given with its conserved first and last residue. D genes are given only for firm matches. The listing skips clone size in some rows; elsewhere it reads once, few, many or a size class.

D gene | clone size | J gene | V gene | CDR3 protein | CDR3 DNA
NA | NA | TRBJ2-3 | TRBV6-4 | CASSDSGATGRRGQYF | TGTGCCAGCAGTGACTCGGGGGCAACAGGGCGCCGAGGGCAGTATTTT
NA | NA | TRBJ1-5 | TRBV18 | CASSLVGAGGANQPQHF | TGTGCCAGCTCTCTTGTGGGGGCCGGTGGGGCCAATCAGCCCCAGCATTTT
TRBD1 | NA | TRBJ2-3 | TRBV19 | CASTPTGRTDTQYF | TGTGCCAGTACCCCGACAGGGCGCACAGATACGCAGTATTTT
NA | once | TRBJ2-7 | TRBV19 | CASTYRGYGEQYF | TGTGCCAGTACCTATAGGGGTTATGGCGAGCAGTACTTC
NA | NA | TRBJ1-2 | TRBV28 | CASSFNYRENYGYTF | TGTGCCAGCAGTTTCAATTACAGGGAAAACTATGGCTACACCTTC
NA | NA | TRBJ1-4 | TRBV21-1 | CASSMDRGRFSEKLFF | TGTGCCAGCAGCATGGACAGGGGACGGTTCTCTGAAAAACTGTTTTTT
NA | once | TRBJ2-2 | TRBV5-1 | CASSLRVAETRGELFF | TGCGCCAGCAGCTTGCGGGTAGCGGAGACGAGGGGGGAGCTGTTTTTT
NA | many | TRBJ1-5 | TRBV15 | CATSRRQVTQPQHF | TGTGCCACCAGCAGAAGACAGGTTACTCAGCCCCAGCATTTT
TRBD1 | NA | TRBJ2-3 | TRBV14 | CASSSKPGQGLSDTQYF | TGTGCCAGCAGCTCCAAACCGGGACAGGGATTATCAGATACGCAGTATTTT
NA | NA | TRBJ1-2 | TRBV6-1 | CAAEYEREGYGYTF | TGTGCCGCCGAATATGAGAGGGAAGGCTATGGCTACACCTTC
NA | NA | TRBJ1-1 | TRBV30 | CACSPGGTEAFF | TGTGCCTGCTCCCCGGGGGGTACTGAAGCTTTCTTT
NA | NA | TRBJ1-1 | TRBV7-9 | CASSSTFGVTEAFF | TGTGCCAGCAGCTCCACCTTCGGGGTCACTGAAGCTTTCTTT
NA | NA | TRBJ1-1 | TRBV19 | CASRTRGLNTEAFF | TGTGCCAGTAGAACCCGGGGGTTGAACACTGAAGCTTTCTTT
NA | NA | TRBJ2-1 | TRBV6-5 | CASSATHNEQFF | TGTGCCAGCAGCGCGACTCATAATGAGCAGTTCTTC
NA | NA | TRBJ2-1 | TRBV5-4 | CASSLSDWGTYNEQFF | TGTGCCAGCAGCTTGTCCGACTGGGGCACCTACAATGAGCAGTTCTTC
NA | NA | TRBJ2-3 | TRBV20-1 | CSATSEDTQYF | TGCAGTGCTACTAGCGAAGATACGCAGTATTTT
NA | NA | TRBJ2-2 | TRBV6-1 | CASSERGNTGELFF | TGTGCCAGCAGTGAAAGGGGGAACACCGGGGAGCTGTTTTTT
NA | NA | TRBJ2-7 | TRBV13 | CASKQGGEFRYEQYF | TGTGCCAGCAAACAAGGGGGGGAGTTTCGGTACGAGCAGTACTTC
NA | once | TRBJ2-5 | TRBV7-3 | CASSSRRQETQYF | TGTGCCAGCAGCTCCCGCAGACAAGAGACCCAGTACTTC
NA | NA | TRBJ2-7 | TRBV28 | CASRITGPNSYEQYF | TGTGCCAGCAGAATAACAGGGCCCAACTCCTACGAGCAGTACTTC
TRBD1 | NA | TRBJ2-3 | TRBV2 | CASKSGDRGRKVADTQYF | TGTGCCAGCAAGAGTGGGGACAGGGGGCGGAAGGTCGCAGATACGCAGTATTTT
TRBD1 | NA | TRBJ2-2 | TRBV7-3 | CASSPGTANTGELFF | TGTGCCAGCAGCCCCGGGACAGCCAACACCGGGGAGCTGTTTTTT
TRBD1 | NA | TRBJ2-5 | TRBV5-1 | CASSSTGGARGWETQYF | TGCGCCAGCAGCTCTACAGGGGGCGCACGAGGTTGGGAGACCCAGTACTTC